The clone carrying this T cell receptor (beta chain) was picked up a small number of times. Its cognate antigen is unknown. The PCR was carried out with 60 Vbeta primers and 13 Jbeta primers. Profiling relied on immunoSEQ multiplex PCR, and the TCRdb table lists in-frame clones only, not all of them. The table has roughly 100,000 clones, around 74% seen once. These data originate in a study of cytomegalovirus exposure and HLA in healthy donors. The CDR3 is 15 amino acids. V was cut by 0 bases and J by 4 bases, with 9 bases left in between. Germline assignment: CDR1 SNHLY and CDR2 FYNNEI. Study-wide results and limits: A link between a missense DCLRE1C variant and TCR beta V- and J-gene trimming emerged from a later analysis. An observed cluster of highly shared sequence variants was recorded as a likely sequencing artifact.

Specimen: PBMCs. The clonotype originates from a man aged 40-49 years in good health and CMV-seronegative. The chain combines TRBV2 with TRBJ1-4; the D is unclear. The CDR3 loop reads CASSEARGINEKLFF. The CDR3 nucleotides read TGTGCCAGCAGTGAAGCTAGAGGGATTAATGAAAAACTGTTTTTT.